The 6 T cell receptor beta chains listed next were all sequenced from one sample in a study of metastatic and nonmetastatic thyroid tumors. Through MiXCR, TCRdb re-clonotyped the PCR reads. The repertoire includes under 60,000 clones, 22% of them detected once, and about 4% sits in the top ten. All patients were untreated before thyroid surgery. The material sequenced was blood. Receptor source: a male donor with papillary thyroid cancer or a benign thyroid nodule (not recorded which). Some clones in this sample may be carry-over from other donors' samples.

This clone was observed many times. The rearrangement uses TRBV6-1 and TRBJ1-4; 10 bases fit TRBD1. CDR1 MNHNS and CDR2 SASEGT come from the germline V gene. This CDR3 contains 15 residues. V trimming: 6 bases; J trimming: 6 bases; junction bases outside the gene matches: 7. CDR3 region: CASRGRQGADEKLFF. Here the CDR3 DNA reads TGTGCCAGCAGGGGCCGACAGGGGGCCGATGAAAAACTGTTTTTT.

This clone was seen at least ten times. The chain links TRBV7-9 to TRBJ1-4, with D perhaps TRBD1 (5 bases). This CDR3 is built from 15 residues. Germline CDR1 reads SEHNR; CDR2 reads FQNEAQ (reference sequence). Trimming left V 3 bases short and J 8 bases short, with 16 bases between. The CDR3 loop is CASSFYTGRGEKLFF. Written as DNA, the CDR3 is TGTGCCAGCAGCTTCTACACAGGTCGCGGGGAAAAACTGTTTTTT.

This clone was recorded at least ten times. This rearrangement joins TRBV6-6 to TRBJ2-2; D may be TRBD2 (6 bases). Trimming cost V 0 bases and J 3 bases, with 8 bases left between them. The V gene's germline CDR1 is MNHNY and CDR2 SVGAGI (reference sequence). CDR3 length: 15 amino acids. The CDR3 spells CASSYSGGDTGELFF. CDR3 sequence (DNA): TGTGCCAGCAGTTACTCTGGAGGGGACACCGGGGAGCTGTTTTTT.

This clone was picked up many times. The V call is TRBV20-1, the J call TRBJ2-1; TRBD2 matches at 7 bases. J was trimmed by 5 bases and V by 0 bases; bases with no gene match: 10. Germline V gene data show CDR1 as DFQATT and CDR2 as SNEGSKA (reference sequence). The CDR3 is 16 residues long. The CDR3 region has the DNA TGCAGTGCTAGAGATCGGACGGGGGGAACCAACAATGAGCAGTTCTTC. Its translation: CSARDRTGGTNNEQFF.

Turning to this clone: Its ends do not fully match the called genes, so a read error is possible. This chain uses TRBV11-3 with TRBJ2-3, with D perhaps given as TRBD1 or TRBD2 (5 bases each). The germline gives CDR1 SGHNT, CDR2 YENEEA. The CDR3 loop spans 15 amino acids. CDR3 sequence: CAISPEGLNTDTHYF. The CDR3 coding sequence is TGTGCCATCAGCCCTGAGGGGTTGAATACAGATACGCATTATTTT.

About this clone: Compared with germline, one end of the junction differs, possibly owing to a read error. The V gene is TRBV20-1, the J gene TRBJ1-5, with a tentative D call TRBD1 (5 bases). This CDR3 comprises 13 residues. In germline, CDR1 is DFQATT, CDR2 SNEGSKA (reference sequence). This chain's CDR3 is CSARGDPNQPQHF. The CDR3 nucleotides read TGCAGTGCAAGAGGGGACCCCAATCAGCCCCAGCATTTT.